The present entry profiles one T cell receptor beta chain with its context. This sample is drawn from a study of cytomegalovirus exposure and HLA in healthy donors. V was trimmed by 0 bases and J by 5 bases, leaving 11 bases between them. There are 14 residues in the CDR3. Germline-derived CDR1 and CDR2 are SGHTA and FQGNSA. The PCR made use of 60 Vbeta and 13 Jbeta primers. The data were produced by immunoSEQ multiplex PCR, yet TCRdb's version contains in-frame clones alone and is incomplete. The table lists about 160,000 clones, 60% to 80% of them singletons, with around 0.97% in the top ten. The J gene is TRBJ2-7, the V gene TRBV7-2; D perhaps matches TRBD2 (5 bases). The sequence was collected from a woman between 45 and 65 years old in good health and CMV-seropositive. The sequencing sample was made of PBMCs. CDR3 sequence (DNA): TGTGCCAGCAGCTTAGCTTTCGGGATCGACGAGCAGTACTTC. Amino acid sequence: CASSLAFGIDEQYF. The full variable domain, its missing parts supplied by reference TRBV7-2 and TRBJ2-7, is GAGVSQSPSNKVTEKGKDVELRCDPISGHTALYWYRQSLGQGLEFLIYFQGNSAPDKSGLPSDRFSAERTGGSVSTLTIQRTQQEDSAVYLCASSLAFGIDEQYFGPGTRLTVT.